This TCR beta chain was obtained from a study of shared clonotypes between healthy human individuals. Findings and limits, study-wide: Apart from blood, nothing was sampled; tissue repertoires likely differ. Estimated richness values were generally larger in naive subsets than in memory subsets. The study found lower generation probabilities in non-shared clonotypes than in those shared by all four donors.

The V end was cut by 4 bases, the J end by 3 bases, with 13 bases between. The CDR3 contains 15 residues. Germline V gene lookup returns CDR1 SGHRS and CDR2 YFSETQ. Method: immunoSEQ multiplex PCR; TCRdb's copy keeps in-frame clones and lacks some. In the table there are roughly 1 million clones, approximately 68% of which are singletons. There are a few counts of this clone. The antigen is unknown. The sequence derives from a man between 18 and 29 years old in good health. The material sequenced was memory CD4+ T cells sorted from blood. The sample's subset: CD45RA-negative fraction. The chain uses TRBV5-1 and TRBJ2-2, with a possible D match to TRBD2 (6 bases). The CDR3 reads CASSPTGLYTGELFF. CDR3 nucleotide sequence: TGCGCCAGCAGCCCCACGGGACTCTACACCGGGGAGCTGTTTTTT. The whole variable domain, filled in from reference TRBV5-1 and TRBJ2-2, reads KAGVTQTPRYLIKTRGQQVTLSCSPISGHRSVSWYQQTPGQGLQFLFEYFSETQRNKGNFPGRFSGRQFSNSRSEMNVSTLELGDSALYLCASSPTGLYTGELFFGEGSRLTVL.